This entry concerns a single TCR beta chain. RNA transcripts were the template for amplifying TCR beta CDR3 regions. The HTBI primer set was used in a first-round RT-PCR of the TCR CDR3. MiXCR was run by TCRdb on the multiplex PCR reads, yielding one entry per CDR3 protein. The sample holds approximately 560,000 distinct CDR3 sequences, roughly 50% seen once. Germline CDR1 and CDR2: SGHVS and FQNEAQ. CDR3 length: 14 residues. V was pared by 4 bases and J by 0 bases, with 7 bases between. This entry comes from a study of T cells in Graves' hyperthyroidism and ophthalmopathy. Diagnoses used clinical symptoms, serum thyroxine and TRAb, thyroid ultrasound and orbital computed tomography.

The sample consisted of peripheral blood or thyroid tissue (not recorded which). The chain combines TRBV7-8 with TRBJ2-4; D is ambiguous. The receptor was derived from a woman aged 18-29 years with Graves' hyperthyroidism. The CDR3 DNA is TGTGCCAGCAGCTCGGAGATAGCCAAAAACATTCAGTACTTC. Its protein is CASSSEIAKNIQYF.